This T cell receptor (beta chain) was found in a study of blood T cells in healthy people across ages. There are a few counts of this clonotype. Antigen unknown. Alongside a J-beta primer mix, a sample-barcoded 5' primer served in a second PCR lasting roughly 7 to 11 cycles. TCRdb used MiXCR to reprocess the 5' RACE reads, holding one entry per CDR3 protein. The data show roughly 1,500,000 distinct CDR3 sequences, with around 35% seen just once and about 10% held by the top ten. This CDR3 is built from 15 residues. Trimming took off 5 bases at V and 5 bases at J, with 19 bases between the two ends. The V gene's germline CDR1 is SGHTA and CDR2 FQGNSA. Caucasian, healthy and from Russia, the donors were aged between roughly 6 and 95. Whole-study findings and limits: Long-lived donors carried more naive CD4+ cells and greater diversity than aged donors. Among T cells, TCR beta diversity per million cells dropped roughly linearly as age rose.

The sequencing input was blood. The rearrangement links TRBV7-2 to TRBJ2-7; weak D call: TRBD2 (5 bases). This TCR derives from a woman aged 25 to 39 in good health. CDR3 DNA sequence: TGTGCCAGCAGCCCCTGGGCGACGGGGAAGCACGAGCAGTACTTC. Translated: CASSPWATGKHEQYF.